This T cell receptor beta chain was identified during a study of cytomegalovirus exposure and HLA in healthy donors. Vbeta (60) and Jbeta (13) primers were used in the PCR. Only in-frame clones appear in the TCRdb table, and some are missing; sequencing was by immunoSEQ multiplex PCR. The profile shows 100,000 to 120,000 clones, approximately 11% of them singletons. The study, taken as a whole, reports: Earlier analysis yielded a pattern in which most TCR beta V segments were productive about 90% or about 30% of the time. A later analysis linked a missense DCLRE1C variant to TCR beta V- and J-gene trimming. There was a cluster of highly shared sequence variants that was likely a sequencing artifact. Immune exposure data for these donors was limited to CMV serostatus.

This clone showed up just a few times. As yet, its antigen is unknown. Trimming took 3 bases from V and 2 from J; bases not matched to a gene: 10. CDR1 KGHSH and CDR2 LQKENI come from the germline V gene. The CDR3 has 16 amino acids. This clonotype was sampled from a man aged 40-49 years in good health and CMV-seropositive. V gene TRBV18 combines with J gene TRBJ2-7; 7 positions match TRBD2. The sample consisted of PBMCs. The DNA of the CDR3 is TGTGCCAGCTCACCGACGAGCGGGACCGAGACCTACGAGCAGTACTTC. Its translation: CASSPTSGTETYEQYF.